A selection of T cell receptor beta chains follows, all from one sample in a study of cytomegalovirus exposure and HLA in healthy donors. The table came from immunoSEQ multiplex PCR; TCRdb's copy has only in-frame clones and leaves some out. The sample records approximately 200,000 clones, 75% to 85% being singletons. Sequences were obtained from PBMCs. All receptors derive from a woman between 50 and 59 years old in good health and CMV-seropositive. Each CDR3 is given with its conserved first and last residue. The D gene is left open where the match is weak. The listing skips clone size in some rows; elsewhere it reads once, few, many or a size class.

>TRBV25-1|TRBJ1-2|NA|16|TRBD1
TGTGCCAGCAGTTTTACAGGGGGCATTGGAAGGAATGGCTACACCTTC
CASSFTGGIGRNGYTF
>TRBV6-6|TRBJ1-2|NA|16|TRBD1
TGTGCCAGCAGTTACGCCGGACAGGGACCATCCTATGGCTACACCTTC
CASSYAGQGPSYGYTF
>TRBV7-2|TRBJ2-7|NA|16|TRBD1
TGTGCCAGCAGCTTTCTGCCGGGACAGGGGGACTACGAGCAGTACTTC
CASSFLPGQGDYEQYF
>TRBV28|TRBJ2-5|NA|13|NA
TGTGCCAGCAGCCCGACTAGATGGGAGACCCAGTACTTC
CASSPTRWETQYF
>TRBV15|TRBJ1-6|NA|14|NA
TGTGCCACCAGCGGGACTGAGTATAATTCACCCCTCCACTTT
CATSGTEYNSPLHF
>TRBV7-2|TRBJ1-5|once|15|NA
TGTGCCAGCAGCCCAACCGGTAGGGGAAATCAGCCCCAGCATTTT
CASSPTGRGNQPQHF
>TRBV6-1|TRBJ1-5|NA|15|NA
TGTGCCAGCAGTGAAAGTCCGGGGAGCAATCAGCCCCAGCATTTT
CASSESPGSNQPQHF
>TRBV5-4|TRBJ2-7|NA|17|TRBD2
TGTGCCAGCAGCTTAAGTGGGCTAGCGGGACTCCTCGACGAGCAGTACTTC
CASSLSGLAGLLDEQYF
>TRBV7-8|TRBJ2-3|NA|13|NA
TGTGCCAGCAGCGCCAGGGGTAAAGATACGCAGTATTTT
CASSARGKDTQYF
>TRBV21-1|TRBJ1-5|few|14|NA
TGTGCCAGCAGCAACCTTTATAGCAATCAGCCCCAGCATTTT
CASSNLYSNQPQHF
>TRBV5-4|TRBJ2-3|NA|16|TRBD2
TGTGCCAGCAGCATAGGACTAGCGCAAGCAACAGATACGCAGTATTTT
CASSIGLAQATDTQYF
>TRBV28|TRBJ1-2|NA|14|TRBD1
TGTGCCAGCAGTTCAACTGGACAGGGCCGTGGCTACACCTTC
CASSSTGQGRGYTF
>TRBV5-1|TRBJ1-1|few|13|NA
TGCGCCAGCAGCTTGGGGGCCAGCACTGAAGCTTTCTTT
CASSLGASTEAFF
>TRBV4-2|TRBJ2-2|few|12|NA
TGTGCCAGCAGCCAAGTCGCCGGGGAGCTGTTTTTT
CASSQVAGELFF
>TRBV9|TRBJ2-3|NA|14|NA
TGTGCCAGCAGCCCCGGGGGGCCCACAGATACGCAGTATTTT
CASSPGGPTDTQYF
>TRBV19|TRBJ1-2|NA|13|NA
TGTGCCAGTTCTACACAATCAGGCTTGGGCTACACCTTC
CASSTQSGLGYTF